Presented here are 3 T cell receptor beta chains from one specimen sequenced in a study of blood T cell repertoires in COVID-19 (dated by TCRdb to 2020 to 2022). The library relied on the immunoSEQ multiplex PCR assay. In TCRdb, the immuneACCESS table is reduced to in-frame sequences with V and J assigned. These tables do not hold every clone; where another copy was compared, an unresolved V gene accounts for under half, and the others remain unexplained. The sample contains around 320,000 clones, 89% of them found a single time. The ten largest clonotypes hold around 10% of the sample. Sequenced input: peripheral blood. All receptors derive from a woman in her twenties or thirties with COVID-19, enrolled during active disease.

The V and J genes are TRBV14 and TRBJ2-2; 8 nucleotides agree with TRBD1. Unmatched junction bases numbered 5, after V lost 4 bases and J lost 1 base. The CDR3 covers 16 residues. Germline V gene lookup returns CDR1 SGHDN and CDR2 FVKESK. The CDR3 reads CASSPNRGWNTGELFF. In DNA, the CDR3 is TGTGCCAGCAGCCCGAACAGGGGGTGGAACACCGGGGAGCTGTTTTTT.

The J gene is TRBJ2-3, the V gene TRBV10-2; 9 bases match TRBD2. The CDR3 spans 16 residues. V shed 2 bases and J 6 bases; nucleotides not matched to a gene: 9. Germline CDR1 WSHSY, CDR2 SAAADI. CDR3 residues: CASSEHRGGAADTQYF. The CDR3 bases are TGCGCCAGCAGTGAGCATCGCGGGGGGGCCGCGGATACGCAGTATTTT.

The chain has TRBV27 and TRBJ1-5; D is perhaps TRBD1 (6 bases). The CDR3 loop spans 17 amino acids. V lost 4 bases and J 0 bases, leaving 16 bases between the germline ends. Germline CDR1 and CDR2: MNHEY and SMNVEV (reference sequence). Written as DNA, the CDR3 is TGTGCCAGCAGTTCCTGGACAGAAGGGCATAGCAATCAGCCCCAGCATTTT. Amino acid sequence: CASSSWTEGHSNQPQHF.